The clone carrying this T cell receptor beta chain has only a few counts. No antigen is known for it. This CDR3 contains 16 residues. Deletions cut 0 bases from V and 2 bases from J, with 12 bases between. CDR1 SGHRS and CDR2 YFSETQ come from the germline V gene. Patients affected by ophthalmopathy presented a Clinical Activity Score of at least 3, a NOSPECS grade of at least 4, and disease duration below 3 months. PBMCs were obtained from over 8.5 ml fresh peripheral blood. The source material, RNA transcripts, was used to amplify TCR beta CDR3 regions. First-round RT-PCR of the TCR CDR3 relied on the HTBI primer set. From the multiplex PCR reads, TCRdb called clonotypes with MiXCR, one entry per CDR3 protein. The profile shows roughly 500,000 distinct CDR3 sequences, about 16% of them singletons. These data are taken from a study of T cells in Graves' hyperthyroidism and ophthalmopathy. Findings and caveats of the study: Model-based prediction identified ophthalmopathy a median 6.5 months prior to its onset. Among clonotypes expanded in thyroid above 0.001, most were also found in blood.

Sequencing was done on a sample of blood. This TCR was recovered from a woman aged 25 to 39 with Graves' ophthalmopathy. The genes are TRBV5-1 and TRBJ1-5; D uncertain. The CDR3 DNA is TGCGCCAGCAGCTTGGGCGGACCTGGTGGCAATCAGCCCCAGCATTTT. This translates into CASSLGGPGGNQPQHF.